This TCR beta chain was profiled in a study of blood T cell repertoires in COVID-19. As for the study in general: Spain, Italy and the United States supplied samples that represented acute and convalescent COVID-19. T cells, B-cell-depleted T cells, or PBMCs provided the cDNA or gDNA that served as material.

As for this clone: One end of the junction fails to match germline, which may point to a read error. This sample also contains other DNA sequences that code for the same CDR3.

Original processing notes: Amplification of reference gene primers provided the estimated nucleated cell counts. The method was immunoSEQ multiplex PCR; TCRdb's version includes in-frame clones alone and lacks a portion of them. The V and J calls and clone size come from that table; D and trimming were worked out from the DNA. The table lists about 260,000 clones, less than 85% of them singletons. Sequenced input: peripheral blood. The source is a man aged 55-75 years who had recovered from COVID-19.

CDR3 loop: CASSLGQTYEQYF. The CDR3 DNA reads as TGTGCCAGTTCACTTGGACAGACCTACGAGCAGTACTTC. The rearrangement uses TRBV18 and TRBJ2-7, with D maybe TRBD1 (6 bases). Germline V gives CDR1 KGHSH, CDR2 LQKENI. The CDR3 consists of 13 residues.